These 26 T cell receptor beta chains share one sample of origin, sequenced in a study of blood T cell repertoires in COVID-19. Using immunoSEQ multiplex PCR, the repertoire was profiled, and TCRdb retains in-frame clones only, with some absent. Found here are 150,000 to 200,000 clones, around nine tenths of them singletons; the top ten hold 2.1%. Sequencing input: peripheral blood. These TCRs come from a man in his 70s with active or convalescent COVID-19.

The chain combines TRBV19 with TRBJ2-2; 8 bases match TRBD2. This CDR3 has 15 amino acids. Germline V gives CDR1 LNHDA, CDR2 SQIVND (reference sequence). V lost 6 bases to trimming and J lost 2 bases; unmatched junction nucleotides: 5. This CDR3 reads CASRNAGGNTGELFF. The CDR3 DNA reads as TGTGCCAGTAGAAATGCGGGGGGAAACACCGGGGAGCTGTTTTTT.

The genes are TRBV19 and TRBJ2-1; 7 bases fit TRBD2. This CDR3 spans 20 amino acids. Germline CDR1 is LNHDA and CDR2 is SQIVND (reference sequence). J gave up 0 bases and V 3 bases, and 17 bases lay outside the gene matches. The CDR3 reads CASSIIVGGALKSSYNEQFF. The CDR3 DNA sequence: TGTGCCAGTAGTATCATAGTGGGAGGGGCCTTAAAGAGCTCCTACAATGAGCAGTTCTTC. Together with reference TRBV19 and TRBJ2-1, the CDR3 gives the full variable domain: DGGITQSPKYLFRKEGQNVTLSCEQNLNHDAMYWYRQDPGQGLRLIYYSQIVNDFQKGDIAEGYSVSREKKESFPLTVTSAQKNPTAFYLCASSIIVGGALKSSYNEQFFGPGTRLTVL.

The CDR3 spells CASSDAGFYGYTF. The CDR3 region has the DNA TGTGCCAGCAGTGACGCGGGGTTCTATGGCTACACCTTC. The chain employs TRBV2 and TRBJ1-2; the D is unclear. The germline V and J ends were trimmed by 3 bases and 4 bases, with 9 bases remaining between them. The CDR3 has 13 residues. Per germline, CDR1 SNHLY and CDR2 FYNNEI.

This sequence joins TRBV11-2 and TRBJ1-3, with a weak D call TRBD1 (5 bases). In germline, CDR1 is SGHAT, CDR2 FQNNGV. This CDR3 comprises 13 residues. Trimming shortened V by 1 base and J by 7 bases, and 8 bases separated the two germline ends. In DNA form, the CDR3 reads TGTGCCAGCAGCTTAGGGGGGGAGAACACCATATATTTT. It specifies CASSLGGENTIYF.

The chain employs TRBV25-1 and TRBJ2-1; TRBD2 agrees at 10 bases. V was clipped by 5 bases and J by 15 bases; unmatched bases: 4. The length of the CDR3 is 11 residues. The germline V gene encodes CDR1 MGHDK and CDR2 SYGVNS. CDR3 amino acids: CASSLAGVRFF. As DNA, the CDR3 is TGTGCCAGCAGTCTAGCGGGAGTTCGGTTCTTC.

The chain combines TRBV7-2 with TRBJ2-5; TRBD1 agrees at 7 bases. V shed 1 base, J shed 5 bases, and the junction held 7 bases outside the gene matches. Germline CDR1 and CDR2: SGHTA and FQGNSA. The CDR3 has 15 residues. CDR3: CASSLDKGAWETQYF. The DNA of the CDR3 is TGTGCCAGCAGCTTAGACAAGGGGGCCTGGGAGACCCAGTACTTC. Variable domain in full (rest from reference TRBV7-2 and TRBJ2-5): GAGVSQSPSNKVTEKGKDVELRCDPISGHTALYWYRQSLGQGLEFLIYFQGNSAPDKSGLPSDRFSAERTGGSVSTLTIQRTQQEDSAVYLCASSLDKGAWETQYFGPGTRLLVL.

The rearrangement uses TRBV28 and TRBJ1-5; 11 bases fit TRBD1. The CDR3 is made up of 15 amino acids. The V gene end was trimmed by 6 bases and the J gene end by 6 bases; junction bases not matched to a gene: 7. Per the germline V gene, CDR1 is MDHEN and CDR2 is SYDVKM. CDR3 DNA: TGTGCCAGCAGGCTCCGGACAGGGGGCTTTCAGCCCCAGCATTTT. The encoded protein is CASRLRTGGFQPQHF.

The rearrangement links TRBV10-3 to TRBJ2-1; 8 bases line up with TRBD1. V was pared by 3 bases and J by 9 bases, with 4 bases of the junction left unmatched. The CDR3 is 13 amino acids. The germline V gene encodes CDR1 ENHRY and CDR2 SYGVKD. The CDR3 nucleotides read TGTGCCATCAGTGAATACAGGGGGGTTGAGCAGTTCTTC. It codes for CAISEYRGVEQFF.

This sequence joins TRBV2 and TRBJ1-5; 8 bases are a match to TRBD1. This CDR3 has 14 amino acids. The germline V gene has CDR1 SNHLY and CDR2 FYNNEI. V shed 5 bases and J 6 bases; nucleotides not matched to a gene: 6. The CDR3 is CASSTDREVQPQHF. CDR3 nucleotide sequence: TGTGCCAGCAGTACGGACAGGGAAGTTCAGCCCCAGCATTTT.

V and J are TRBV5-5 and TRBJ1-3; D perhaps matches TRBD1 (6 bases). Between the trimmed V and J ends, which lost 2 bases and 4 bases, there was a span of 10 bases. Germline CDR1 and CDR2: SGHKS and YYEKEE (reference sequence). The CDR3 runs to 14 residues. CDR3 DNA: TGTGCCAGCAGCTTCGCAGGGGCCGGAAACACCATATATTTT. As protein: CASSFAGAGNTIYF.

This clone was detected once. CDR3 DNA: TGCGCCAGCAGCCAAGACTGGTTACTAACCTACAATGAGCAGTTCTTC. Protein sequence: CASSQDWLLTYNEQFF. The V and J genes are TRBV4-3 and TRBJ2-1, with D hard to call. Germline-derived CDR1 and CDR2 are LGHNA and YSLEER. This CDR3 spans 16 amino acids. V shed 0 bases and J shed 2 bases, with 11 bases lying between them.

V and J are TRBV18 and TRBJ2-6; D may be TRBD1 (5 bases). The CDR3 covers 18 residues. From germline, CDR1 is KGHSH and CDR2 LQKENI. Deletions cut 6 bases from V and 0 bases from J, with 18 bases between. CDR3 loop: CASSSSTGLPSGANVLTF. As DNA, the CDR3 is TGTGCCAGCTCTTCCAGCACAGGCCTCCCCTCTGGGGCCAACGTCCTGACTTTC.

The chain is built from TRBV21-1 and TRBJ2-5; TRBD1, the table's D call, was not compared with the DNA. TRBV21-1 is a pseudogene locus. The CDR3 contains 15 residues. The CDR3: CASSTSGGPRETQYF. The DNA for the CDR3 is TGTGCCAGCAGCACGTCAGGGGGCCCACGAGAGACCCAGTACTTC.

As DNA, the CDR3 is TGTGCCAGTAGCCGGACAGGGGGATTCTACGAGCAGTACTTC. Protein product: CASSRTGGFYEQYF. The V and J genes are TRBV19 and TRBJ2-7; 10 bases agree with TRBD1. The germline CDR1 and CDR2 sequences are LNHDA and SQIVND (reference sequence). The CDR3 is made up of 14 amino acids. V shed 6 bases, J shed 3 bases, and the junction held 5 bases outside the gene matches.

The chain couples TRBV5-1 to TRBJ2-7, with 8 bases fitting TRBD1. Germline CDR1 and CDR2: SGHRS and YFSETQ. The CDR3 extends over 14 amino acids. V was pared by 4 bases and J by 5 bases, with 8 bases of the junction left unmatched. This chain's CDR3 is CASSAGQGWDEQYF. The CDR3 DNA follows: TGCGCCAGCAGCGCCGGACAGGGTTGGGACGAGCAGTACTTC.

The chain recombines TRBV28 with TRBJ2-1, with 7 bases fitting TRBD2. CDR3 length: 13 residues. With 7 bases clipped from V and 6 bases from J, the junction kept 6 bases outside the gene matches. From germline, CDR1 is MDHEN and CDR2 SYDVKM. Here the CDR3 reads CASTHGLVNEQFF. In DNA form, the CDR3 reads TGTGCCAGCACCCATGGACTAGTCAATGAGCAGTTCTTC. The entire variable domain, with the rest obtained from reference TRBV28 and TRBJ2-1, is as follows: DVKVTQSSRYLVKRTGEKVFLECVQDMDHENMFWYRQDPGLGLRLIYFSYDVKMKEKGDIPEGYSVSREKKERFSLILESASTNQTSMYLCASTHGLVNEQFFGPGTRLTVL.

The chain uses TRBV28 and TRBJ1-1, with D unclear. The germline V gene has CDR1 MDHEN and CDR2 SYDVKM. The CDR3 contains 14 residues. Trimming took 3 bases from V and 0 from J, leaving 8 bases between them. For the CDR3, the DNA is TGTGCCAGCAGTTTGGACGGGGTGAACACTGAAGCTTTCTTT. Its translation is CASSLDGVNTEAFF. The whole variable domain, remainder taken from reference TRBV28 and TRBJ1-1, is DVKVTQSSRYLVKRTGEKVFLECVQDMDHENMFWYRQDPGLGLRLIYFSYDVKMKEKGDIPEGYSVSREKKERFSLILESASTNQTSMYLCASSLDGVNTEAFFGQGTRLTVV.

This chain uses TRBV5-6 with TRBJ2-1; TRBD1 matches 8 bases. Trimming cost V 4 bases and J 5 bases; bases outside gene matches: 8. The CDR3 consists of 15 residues. Germline CDR1 and CDR2: SGHDT and YYEEEE. CDR3 region: CASSQDRVLDNEQFF. CDR3 DNA sequence: TGTGCCAGCAGCCAGGACAGGGTTCTCGACAATGAGCAGTTCTTC.

The chain links TRBV24-1 to TRBJ2-3; possibly TRBD1 for D (6 bases). The CDR3 length is 16 residues. The V gene's germline CDR1 is KGHDR and CDR2 SFDVKD. V lost 5 bases, J lost 5 bases, and 19 bases lay in between. CDR3 in amino acids: CATSGKAQGGKDTQYF. Here the CDR3 DNA reads TGTGCCACCAGTGGAAAGGCACAGGGCGGAAAAGATACGCAGTATTTT.

V is TRBV5-1 and J is TRBJ2-3; 7 bases map to TRBD2. Germline CDR1 SGHRS, CDR2 YFSETQ. Losses at the gene ends were 1 base for V and 0 bases for J; bases not matched to a gene: 5. This CDR3 is built from 16 residues. The CDR3 spells CASSLPSGLSTDTQYF. The DNA for the CDR3 is TGCGCCAGCAGCTTGCCTAGCGGACTTAGCACAGATACGCAGTATTTT.

The V gene is TRBV5-4, the J gene TRBJ2-1; weak D call: TRBD2 (5 bases). The CDR3 totals 15 residues. Germline CDR1 is SGHNT and CDR2 is YYREEE (reference sequence). Deletions cut 1 base from V and 7 bases from J, with 15 bases between. The CDR3 loop reads CASSLPAAPRNEQFF. CDR3 in DNA: TGTGCCAGCAGCTTGCCAGCGGCCCCTAGGAATGAGCAGTTCTTC. The full variable domain, completed using reference TRBV5-4 and TRBJ2-1, is ETGVTQSPTHLIKTRGQQVTLRCSSQSGHNTVSWYQQALGQGPQFIFQYYREEENGRGNFPPRFSGLQFPNYSSELNVNALELDDSALYLCASSLPAAPRNEQFFGPGTRLTVL.

V is TRBV27 and J is TRBJ2-2; D is unresolved. There are 13 residues in the CDR3. Germline V gives CDR1 MNHEY, CDR2 SMNVEV (reference sequence). The ends were cut back, 3 bases at V and 4 bases at J, with 6 bases in the middle. This chain's CDR3 is CASSFWSTGELFF. The DNA of the CDR3 is TGTGCCAGCAGTTTCTGGAGCACCGGGGAGCTGTTTTTT.

The rearrangement uses TRBV7-9 and TRBJ2-7; 10 bases agree with TRBD1. The germline CDR1 and CDR2 sequences are SEHNR and FQNEAQ (reference sequence). The CDR3 covers 16 residues. Trimming at V came to 5 bases and at J to 5 bases, leaving 12 bases not matched to a gene. CDR3: CASSRGQGKRTNEQYF. The CDR3 DNA is TGTGCCAGCAGCCGGGGACAGGGGAAGCGCACAAACGAGCAGTACTTC.

This clone was recorded only once. V and J are TRBV2 and TRBJ1-2; 8 nucleotides line up with TRBD1. Germline V CDR1 and CDR2: SNHLY, FYNNEI. Trimming at V came to 7 bases and at J to 4 bases, leaving 8 bases not matched to a gene. This CDR3 spans 14 amino acids. Written as DNA, the CDR3 is TGTGCCAGCACTCTGACAGGGGCGGTCTATGGCTACACCTTC. This gives the protein CASTLTGAVYGYTF. Full variable domain (outside the CDR3, taken from reference TRBV2 and TRBJ1-2): EPEVTQTPSHQVTQMGQEVILRCVPISNHLYFYWYRQILGQKVEFLVSFYNNEISEKSEIFDDQFSVERPDGSNFTLKIRSTKLEDSAMYFCASTLTGAVYGYTFGSGTRLTVV.

The chain recombines TRBV4-3 with TRBJ1-6, with no clear D. The CDR3 loop spans 15 amino acids. Trimming took off 4 bases at V and 13 bases at J, with 20 bases between the two ends. Germline CDR1 reads LGHNA; CDR2 reads YSLEER. The CDR3, as DNA: TGCGCCAGCAGCCGAGGAGGTGACACACGTACGCCCCTCCACTTT. It is translated as CASSRGGDTRTPLHF.

The CDR3 coding sequence is TGTGCCAGTAAGGACAGCCCAGCGGACGAGCAGTACTTC. Its protein is CASKDSPADEQYF. V and J are TRBV19 and TRBJ2-7, with a tentative D call TRBD1 (6 bases). In germline, CDR1 is LNHDA, CDR2 SQIVND (reference sequence). V lost 7 bases and J lost 5, with 15 bases in between. This CDR3 contains 13 residues.